The next 18 T cell receptor beta chains were all read from a single sample in a study of blood T cell repertoires in COVID-19. TCRdb's copy holds only in-frame clones and misses some; the assay was immunoSEQ multiplex PCR. Among tens of thousands of clones listed, approximately 89% were seen once. Specimen: peripheral blood. These receptors originate from an older man with active or convalescent COVID-19.

This clone appeared a single time. V and J are TRBV7-8 and TRBJ2-3, with D possibly being TRBD1 (5 bases). Trimming cost V 5 bases and J 2 bases, with 38 bases left between them. Germline V lookup: CDR1 SGHVS, CDR2 FQNEAQ. This CDR3 is 23 amino acids long. CDR3 bases: TGTGCCAGCAGCCTGTGGGTTTGGGGCCTACCAATAAGAAAAAAGGGCCTCACAGATACGCAGTATTTT. This codes for CASSLWVWGLPIRKKGLTDTQYF.

The gene calls are TRBV28 and TRBJ2-2; tentatively, D is TRBD1 (5 bases). Deletions cut 5 bases from V and 1 base from J, with 11 bases between. The CDR3 is made up of 15 amino acids. Germline values: CDR1 MDHEN, CDR2 SYDVKM. CDR3 coding DNA: TGTGCCAGCAGTCTACCCAGGGTGAACACCGGGGAGCTGTTTTTT. Its protein product is CASSLPRVNTGELFF.

This clone was recorded once. This chain links TRBV5-4 with TRBJ2-3; 14 nucleotides match TRBD2. J was trimmed by 5 bases and V by 5 bases; bases with no gene match: 7. The CDR3 has 16 amino acids. CDR1 is SGHNT, CDR2 YYREEE, per germline (reference sequence). The CDR3 DNA is TGTGCCAGCAGTTCTAGACTAGCGGGGGGGAGAGATACGCAGTATTTT. It encodes CASSSRLAGGRDTQYF.

The chain couples TRBV4-2 to TRBJ2-3, with TRBD1 identical over 7 bases. The CDR3 sequence is 14 residues long. V lost 3 bases, J lost 4 bases, and 4 bases stayed unmatched. The V gene's germline CDR1 is LGHNA and CDR2 YNFKEQ. The CDR3 here is CASSQGTVPDTQYF. CDR3 nucleotide sequence: TGTGCCAGCAGCCAGGGGACAGTGCCAGATACGCAGTATTTT.

The chain carries TRBV7-8 and TRBJ2-7; 9 nucleotides line up with TRBD1. Germline-derived CDR1 and CDR2 are SGHVS and FQNEAQ. The junction had 5 bases not matched to a gene; V was cut back by 5 bases and J by 3 bases. The CDR3 is made up of 14 amino acids. The CDR3: CASSLRTGDYEQYF. CDR3 sequence (DNA): TGTGCCAGCAGCCTAAGGACAGGGGACTACGAGCAGTACTTC.

This clone was observed once. V is TRBV2 and J is TRBJ1-2; TRBD1 is a possible D gene (6 bases). The CDR3 contains 13 residues. Between the trimmed V and J ends, which lost 1 base and 8 bases, there was a span of 11 bases. Germline CDR1 SNHLY, CDR2 FYNNEI. The CDR3 is CASSEDRVGGYTF. The CDR3 DNA sequence: TGTGCCAGCAGTGAAGACAGGGTTGGCGGCTACACCTTC.

This chain links TRBV19 with TRBJ2-7; 7 bases map to TRBD2. Looked up from germline, CDR1 is LNHDA and CDR2 is SQIVND (reference sequence). The CDR3 spans 14 residues. The J segment lost 2 bases and the V segment lost 6 bases, leaving 7 bases of the junction unmatched. CDR3 in DNA: TGTGCCAGTAGCACCCTCGGGGGGACCTACGAGCAGTACTTC. Translating it yields CASSTLGGTYEQYF.

The rearrangement joins TRBV4-1 to TRBJ1-2, with 7 positions matching TRBD1. This CDR3 spans 17 amino acids. Trimming removed 4 bases from V and 4 bases from J; junction bases left unmatched: 15. The germline V gene has CDR1 MGHRA and CDR2 YSYEKL. CDR3 protein: CASSPFQDRSRGYGYTF. CDR3 coding DNA: TGCGCCAGCAGCCCTTTCCAGGACAGGAGCCGGGGCTATGGCTACACCTTC.

The chain couples TRBV4-2 to TRBJ1-5; 8 bases match TRBD1. The germline CDR1 and CDR2 sequences are LGHNA and YNFKEQ. The CDR3 contains 15 residues. V was pared by 1 base and J by 5 bases, with 4 bases of the junction left unmatched. The CDR3: CASSQASGGDQPQHF. The CDR3 DNA follows: TGTGCCAGCAGCCAAGCATCAGGGGGCGATCAGCCCCAGCATTTT.

V usage is TRBV4-2 and J usage is TRBJ1-2; 7 nucleotides line up with TRBD1. The CDR3 runs 13 residues. Trimming removed 4 bases from V and 4 bases from J; junction bases left unmatched: 3. Germline V gene data show CDR1 as LGHNA and CDR2 as YNFKEQ. This CDR3 is CASSRRDSYGYTF. The CDR3 nucleotides read TGTGCCAGCAGCCGCCGGGACAGCTATGGCTACACCTTC.

The chain uses TRBV27 and TRBJ1-5; D unresolved. The CDR3 extends over 15 amino acids. Trimming shortened V by 6 bases and J by 6 bases, and 18 bases separated the two germline ends. Germline V gene sequence: CDR1 MNHEY, CDR2 SMNVEV (reference sequence). The CDR3 loop reads CASRLEQRVPQPQHF. In DNA, the CDR3 is TGTGCCAGCAGACTAGAACAAAGGGTGCCTCAGCCCCAGCATTTT.

J is TRBJ1-1 and V is TRBV24-1, with D perhaps matching TRBD1 (5 bases). Germline-derived CDR1 and CDR2 are KGHDR and SFDVKD. Trimming removed 4 bases from V and 4 bases from J, with 15 bases in between. The CDR3 is 15 residues long. As DNA, the CDR3 is TGTGCCACCAGTGAGTCAGGGTTTACGGGCACTGAAGCTTTCTTT. Translation gives CATSESGFTGTEAFF.

This chain links TRBV2 with TRBJ1-5; 8 bases line up with TRBD1. Per germline, CDR1 SNHLY and CDR2 FYNNEI. This CDR3 is 14 amino acids long. Trimming cost V 5 bases and J 5 bases; bases outside gene matches: 5. CDR3 nucleotides: TGTGCCAGCAGTTGGCCAGGGGGCCATCAGCCCCAGCATTTT. Amino acids: CASSWPGGHQPQHF.

The J gene is TRBJ2-1, the V gene TRBV13; the D gene is possibly TRBD1 (7 bases). The CDR3 contains 13 residues. Trimming took off 5 bases at V and 6 bases at J, with 11 bases between the two ends. The germline CDR1 and CDR2 sequences are PRHDT and FYEKMQ (reference sequence). DNA for the CDR3: TGTGCCAGCAGCCCAGGGGGAGGCAATGAGCAGTTCTTC. Protein: CASSPGGGNEQFF.

This chain connects TRBV11-3 to TRBJ1-2; 10 bases are a match to TRBD1. CDR3 length: 16 residues. The germline V gene has CDR1 SGHNT and CDR2 YENEEA. The trim removed 1 base at V and 4 bases at J, leaving 6 bases unmatched. CDR3 region: CASSLGRTGGGYGYTF. Written as DNA, the CDR3 is TGTGCCAGCAGCTTAGGAAGGACAGGGGGAGGCTATGGCTACACCTTC.

The chain joins TRBV28 to TRBJ1-4; the D gene is possibly TRBD1 (5 bases). Per germline, CDR1 MDHEN and CDR2 SYDVKM. Trimming shortened V by 8 bases and J by 3 bases, and 16 bases separated the two germline ends. CDR3 size: 15 residues. The CDR3 region is CASGRSLGANEKLFF. The CDR3 DNA sequence: TGTGCCAGCGGCCGAAGTTTAGGGGCTAATGAAAAACTGTTTTTT.

The chain joins TRBV28 to TRBJ1-1; D uncertain. Trimming left V 3 bases short and J 4 bases short, with 15 bases between. Per the germline V gene, CDR1 is MDHEN and CDR2 is SYDVKM. The CDR3 consists of 15 residues. The CDR3 DNA reads as TGTGCCAGCAGTTTCCTGAACGGGGAAGGCACTGAAGCTTTCTTT. Protein sequence: CASSFLNGEGTEAFF.

The chain's CDR3 is CASSHPGQGFSPLHF. The CDR3 DNA is TGTGCCAGCAGCCATCCAGGACAGGGGTTTTCACCCCTCCACTTT. The chain links TRBV3-1 (or the pseudogene TRBV3-2) to TRBJ1-6, with 9 positions matching TRBD1. Germline V gives CDR1 LGHDT, CDR2 YNNKEL (reference sequence). The CDR3 runs 15 residues. With 3 bases clipped from V and 9 bases from J, the junction kept 6 bases outside the gene matches.